This T cell receptor (beta chain) appears in the sequencing data of a study of shared clonotypes between healthy human individuals (dated by TCRdb to 2018 to 2020). Turning to the overall study: The cohort included three men and a couple of women between 18 and 49 years of age. Per donor, three plates each were used for CD4 naive and CD4 memory, two for CD8 naive, and one for CD8 memory. To estimate repertoire size and how much clonotype sharing occurs between individuals, the study deeply sequenced the blood TCR repertoires of about five healthy adults. To increase sequencing depth and limit assay-specific biases, TCR repertoire library preparation and sequencing were carried out by different laboratories using diverse techniques. Each donor's leukapheresis produced roughly between roughly 0.85 and 9.5 billion PBMCs. Broad study findings and their caveats: Pairwise subsampling led to the expectation that sequencing depth would affect the degree of clonotype sharing among donors. Sampling was restricted to blood, and TCR repertoires in tissues likely differ from the TCR repertoires found in blood. Across four donors, roughly 5.1% of naive CD4, approximately 3.5% of naive CD8, roughly 2.2% of memory CD4, and roughly 0.41% of memory CD8 clonotypes were shared. Clonotypes shared by all four sorted-subset donors showed higher generation probabilities than non-shared clonotypes. Naive subsets generally had larger estimated clonotype richness than memory subsets. Rarefaction of sorted-subset datasets indicated incomplete sequencing despite the large sequencing depth. Because the study included only a small number of donors, the genetic and exposure-history diversity represented was limited.

Worth noting for this clone: Its antigen remains undetermined. The sample holds no much larger clone one base away, and base qualities are not on file.

Inclusive of the bounding cysteine and phenylalanine, the CDR3 is 16 residues long. Just the 48-base CDR3 DNA is kept, in frame starting at base 1. The junction shows trimming of 5 bases on V and 3 bases on J, and the gene matches do not reach 11 bases of it. The germline V gene (reference sequence) sets CDR1 to MNHEY and CDR2 to SMNVEV. Using the deep immunoSEQ assay, TCR CDR3 regions were amplified from genomic DNA by multiplex PCR. Extracted genomic DNA from each cell subset was spread evenly across all wells of several immunoSEQ 96-well plates, with each plate serving as a replicate. For sorted subsets, approximately 190 ng of genomic DNA, equivalent to 25,000 to 35,000 T cell genomes, went into each replicate PCR. Purified libraries were quantified with a Qubit 3.0 fluorometer, sized on a Bioanalyzer 2100, and re-quantified with the KAPA Library Quantification kit. A separate single-read 150-cycle Illumina NextSeq 550 flow cell was used to sequence each immunoSEQ 96-well plate. The paper's processing steps were these. The immunoSEQ output contained only junctional sequences without quality scores, so filtering could not match that applied to full-length reads. Sequences were annotated with PyIR, a Python wrapper for IgBLAST v1.9, using IMGT germline references to assign V/J genes and CDR3. Reads were filtered out if the reads had weak V/J assignments (E-value above 1e-6), no CDR3, stop codons, out-of-frame junctions, or ambiguous translated residues. V3J clonotypes were defined by identical inferred V gene, J gene, and CDR3 amino acid sequence. To compute the percentage overlap between repertoires, the number of shared unique clonotypes was divided by the size of the smaller repertoire. Three approaches were used to assess repertoire richness: RTK rarefaction, the Chao1 estimator, and Recon v2.1 estimates of unobserved clonotypes. Generation probabilities for all TCRbeta clonotypes obtained by the gDNA method from a handful of donors were computed using OLGA. Sourced from immuneACCESS, this table was stored by TCRdb with only in-frame sequences that have V and J called. A share of the clones is absent; for the studies checked, an unresolved V gene accounts for under half, and the remainder has no known explanation. V, J and clone size reflect that table, while D and trimming were determined from the DNA. This sample comprises 180,000 or so clones, approximately 95% of them detected only once. The top ten clones comprise about 0.07% of the sample.

Healthy HIV-negative adults with no recently reported acute infections or vaccinations were included as donors. Only Caucasian adults living in Nashville, Tennessee, USA were represented among the donors. CD4+ T cells were enriched by magnetic negative selection, after which naive cells were positively selected on CD45RA and the negative fraction was taken as the memory subset. Blood was collected by leukapheresis, and PBMCs were isolated by Ficoll-Histopaque density gradient centrifugation and then cryopreserved in liquid nitrogen vapor phase. Analytical flow cytometry was used to check the purity and quantity of each magnetically sorted T cell population. Each sorted fraction had its genomic DNA isolated and then quantified by UV absorbance on a Nanodrop 2000c.

What was sequenced was naive CD4+ T cells sorted from blood. Taken with the paper, the label for cell subset or site translates to: CD45RA+ positively selected. The sequence is built from TRBV27 and TRBJ2-7, and 9 junctional nucleotides match TRBD1. This TCR derives from a woman in her 30s in good health. This receptor has the CDR3 CASSLRGQGDYYEQYF. The bases are TGTGCCAGCAGTCTGCGGGGACAGGGCGACTACTACGAGCAGTACTTC.